Listed below are T cell receptor beta chains from one sample, sequenced in a study of vaccination and CD4 T cells after COVID-19. For these TCRs, the target antigens are not known. Each CDR3 protein is one row after TCRdb ran MiXCR on the PCR reads. Of 20,000 or so distinct CDR3 sequences in the sample, less than 55% were seen once. Sample: cultured CD4+ T cells from blood. The receptors derive from a human donor with COVID-19. Both conserved end residues are part of each CDR3. A D gene is named only where the DNA matches it firmly. Clone size is given for some rows only: seen once, a few or many times, or a class if the clone is expanded.

cdr3_length,d_call,j_call,clone_size,v_call,cdr3_nt,cdr3_aa
15,.,TRBJ2-2,.,TRBV4-3,TGCGCCAGCAGCCACCAATCCATAAACACCGGGGAGCTGTTTTTT,CASSHQSINTGELFF
11,.,TRBJ2-1,.,TRBV7-9,TGTGCCAGCAACGCCCATCTAGGGCAGTTCTTC,CASNAHLGQFF
17,.,TRBJ2-7,few,TRBV6-2/TRBV6-3,TGTGCCAGCAGTTACTCGAAGGGCGTCAGGGGGGCAAACGAGCAGTACTTC,CASSYSKGVRGANEQYF
15,.,TRBJ1-5,.,TRBV20-1,TGCAGTGCTAGGATTAGCCAGGGTCGCAATCAGCCCCAGCATTTT,CSARISQGRNQPQHF
11,.,TRBJ2-5,.,TRBV30,TGTGCCTGGAGAGTGGGGGAGACCCAGTACTTC,CAWRVGETQYF
15,TRBD2,TRBJ2-2,.,TRBV7-2,TGTGCCAGCAGCTCGGGACTAAGGGTCACCGGGGAGCTGTTTTTT,CASSSGLRVTGELFF
17,.,TRBJ1-5,.,TRBV21-1,TGTGCCAGCAGGGCCCCTACAGGGCCCTATAGCAATCAGCCCCAGCATTTT,CASRAPTGPYSNQPQHF
15,TRBD2,TRBJ2-2,few,TRBV6-1,TGTGCCAGCAGAACCACTAGCGGGGGTACCGGGGAGCTGTTTTTT,CASRTTSGGTGELFF
19,TRBD2,TRBJ2-1,.,TRBV7-6,TGTGCCAGCAGCTTAGCGCCCGGGACTAGCGGGGGGCGGTACAATGAGCAGTTCTTC,CASSLAPGTSGGRYNEQFF
15,.,TRBJ1-2,.,TRBV27,TGTGCCAGCAGTCCAGCGCAGGGGCCCGTGGGTGGCTACACCTTC,CASSPAQGPVGGYTF
13,.,TRBJ1-5,.,TRBV2,TGTGCCAGCAGTGATCAGGGCGTCTCGCCCCAGCATTTT,CASSDQGVSPQHF
16,TRBD1,TRBJ2-4,.,TRBV7-9,TGCGCCAGCAGCTGGACAGGGGAGGGGGCCAAAAACATTCAGTACTTC,CASSWTGEGAKNIQYF
14,TRBD1,TRBJ1-5,.,TRBV7-9,TGTGCCAGCCAACAGGGGAATAGCAATCAGCCCCAGCATTTT,CASQQGNSNQPQHF
14,TRBD1,TRBJ2-7,few,TRBV20-1,TGCAGTGCCGAACAGGGGAGAGGAGATTACGAGCAGTACTTC,CSAEQGRGDYEQYF